This is a list of T cell receptor beta chains from one sample in a study of cytomegalovirus exposure and HLA in healthy donors. TCRdb's table, derived via immunoSEQ multiplex PCR, lists solely in-frame clones and lacks some. The repertoire holds over 150,000 clones, with 80% as singletons. The sample taken for sequencing was PBMCs. These receptors all stem from a woman aged 50 to 60 in good health and CMV-seropositive. The CDR3 runs from the conserved cysteine through the conserved F or W.

TRBV10-3	TRBJ1-3	CAISPAGGNTIYF
TRBV19	TRBJ2-7	CASSWDDRGYEQYF
TRBV28	TRBJ1-1	CASSLWSGTEAFF
TRBV7-8	TRBJ1-1	CASSSRTGGGDTEAFF
TRBV6-6	TRBJ2-7	CASSYGRTGGSEQYF
TRBV19	TRBJ2-7	CASSMSSGRYNEQYF
TRBV15	TRBJ1-1	CATSRDRGRNTEAFF
TRBV5-6	TRBJ1-1	CASSLVSGGNTEAFF
TRBV28	TRBJ2-2	CASSRPPGSGELFF
TRBV27	TRBJ2-7	CASRGGGTFSYEQYF
TRBV7-9	TRBJ2-1	CASSRGTSGENEQFF
TRBV9	TRBJ2-5	CASSTSEETQYF
TRBV12-5	NA	CASGSTHRGEKITYEQYF
TRBV7-8	TRBJ2-5	CASSLAPGLQETQYF
TRBV5-8	TRBJ1-2	CASSPGWGGYGYTF
TRBV9	TRBJ2-7	CASSPGLAASYEQYF
TRBV7-2	TRBJ1-5	CASSRQWDSNQPQHF
TRBV5-4	TRBJ1-1	CASSWAGGNTEAFF
TRBV7-9	TRBJ1-1	CASSSLKTETHTEAFF
TRBV19	TRBJ2-5	CASSPRGLETQYF
TRBV2	TRBJ2-1	CASSYTGTGTPRAEQFF
TRBV6-4	TRBJ1-1	CASSLEGDTEAFF
TRBV14	TRBJ1-2	CASSQRAGQGDNYGYTF
TRBV9	TRBJ2-1	CASSVGTDNEQFF
TRBV7-2	TRBJ2-3	CASSSRVASDTQYF
TRBV6-1	NA	CASSEGGQGVYEQYF
TRBV6-5	TRBJ1-2	CASRRDTSYGYTF